The 2 T cell receptor beta chains below come from one sample, sequenced in a study of cytomegalovirus exposure and HLA in healthy donors. In the PCR, 60 Vbeta and 13 Jbeta primers were used. Produced via immunoSEQ multiplex PCR; TCRdb's table is partial and in-frame only. Altogether 200,000 to 250,000 clones are present, around four fifths being singletons, with the ten largest covering 0.45% to 0.5%. The specimen was PBMCs. The source is a boy younger than 18 in good health and CMV-seronegative.

Of note for this clone: The junction departs from germline at one end; a sequencing error may be responsible. The chain recombines TRBV6-1 with TRBJ2-1; perhaps TRBD2 as D (6 bases). Germline CDR1 MNHNS, CDR2 SASEGT. CDR3 length equals 15 residues. The CDR3 spells CAGSSLALSYNEQFF. Here the CDR3 DNA reads TGTGCCGGCAGTTCACTAGCACTATCCTACAATGAGCAGTTCTTC.

The CDR3 is CAWSVLRGYSGNTIYF. The CDR3 DNA is TGTGCCTGGAGTGTCCTCAGGGGTTACTCTGGAAACACCATATATTTT. This chain uses TRBV30 with TRBJ1-3, with a possible D match to TRBD1 (6 bases). The CDR3 loop spans 16 amino acids. V was trimmed by 0 bases and J by 0 bases, leaving 12 bases between them. CDR1 is GTSNPN and CDR2 is SVGIG in the germline V gene (reference sequence).